A selection of T cell receptor beta chains follows, all from one sample in a study of blood T cell repertoires in COVID-19. The protocol was immunoSEQ multiplex PCR, while the TCRdb copy is restricted to in-frame clones and leaves out a portion. The table lists around 200,000 clones, about 86% of them singletons, with roughly 20% in the top ten. What was sequenced was peripheral blood. The source is a man between 65 and 80 years old with active or convalescent COVID-19. Each CDR3 is given with its conserved first and last residue. A D gene is named only where the DNA matches it firmly. Only part of the rows carry a size: once, few, many, or a class if the clone is expanded.

DNA,CDR3,V,D,size,J
TGCGCCAGCAGCTTGGTGGCAGGGGGCCTTCTGTATGGGGCCAACGTCCTGACTTTC,CASSLVAGGLLYGANVLTF,TRBV5-1,TRBD1,NA,TRBJ2-6
TGCAGTGCTAGGACTAGCAGCGAGCAGTACTTC,CSARTSSEQYF,TRBV20-1,TRBD2,NA,TRBJ2-7
TGCGCCAGCAACGACTACTACGAGCAGTACTTC,CASNDYYEQYF,TRBV10-2,NA,NA,TRBJ2-7
TGTGCCAGCACCACGGCGGTGGGCACTGAAGCTTTCTTT,CASTTAVGTEAFF,TRBV2,NA,few,TRBJ1-1
TGTGCCAGCAGCTCCTCCCAAGGGAGCTCCTACGAGCAGTACTTC,CASSSSQGSSYEQYF,TRBV7-6,NA,NA,TRBJ2-7
TGTGCCACCTCCGGGAACCCAACAATTGCCGGGGAGCTGTTTTTT,CATSGNPTIAGELFF,TRBV6-6,NA,NA,TRBJ2-2
TGTGCCACCAGCAAGACAGGCGCCTACAATGAGCAGTTCTTC,CATSKTGAYNEQFF,TRBV15,NA,NA,TRBJ2-1
TGTGCCAGCAGCTTCGACGGGGACTATGGCTACACCTTC,CASSFDGDYGYTF,TRBV7-2,NA,NA,TRBJ1-2
TGTGCCAGCAGTGCGGCCGGACAGGTCTACTCTGGAAACACCATATATTTT,CASSAAGQVYSGNTIYF,TRBV6-1,TRBD1,NA,TRBJ1-3
TGTGCCAGCTCACTCAAGGCAGGGACAGGGGGGGCCTACGAGCAGTACTTC,CASSLKAGTGGAYEQYF,TRBV18,TRBD1,NA,TRBJ2-7
TGCAGCGTTGTTCTTGTCGGAGGGGTTGAGCAGTACTTC,CSVVLVGGVEQYF,TRBV29-1,NA,NA,TRBJ2-7
TGCAGCGTTCTCGGGGGCCAAGAGACCCAGTACTTC,CSVLGGQETQYF,TRBV29-1,NA,NA,TRBJ2-5
TGTGCCAGCAGCTTAGATCCGGTGCAGGGGGCCTCTGGCTACACCTTC,CASSLDPVQGASGYTF,TRBV11-2,TRBD1,NA,TRBJ1-2
TGTGCCAGCAGCCGTACCGGGACAGGGTATCGAGAGACCCAGTACTTC,CASSRTGTGYRETQYF,TRBV5-6,TRBD1,NA,TRBJ2-5
TGTGCCAGCAGTTTATCCACTAGCGGCTCCTACAATGAGCAGTTCTTC,CASSLSTSGSYNEQFF,TRBV27,TRBD2,once,TRBJ2-1
TGTGCCAGTAGTATATCCCGGACTGGCAATGGCTACACCTTC,CASSISRTGNGYTF,TRBV19,NA,NA,TRBJ1-2
TGTGCCAGCAGCTTAGCGAACAGGGCGACTGGGGCCAACGTCCTGACTTTC,CASSLANRATGANVLTF,TRBV7-2,NA,NA,TRBJ2-6
TGTGCCAGCAGCTTACGGAGCGGGGATGAGGGCTACACCTTC,CASSLRSGDEGYTF,TRBV7-3,NA,NA,TRBJ1-2
TGTGCCAGCAGCTTATTCCAAAATTATGGCTACACCTTC,CASSLFQNYGYTF,TRBV7-9,NA,NA,TRBJ1-2
TGTGCCAGTAGTAACAGGGGCCAGGGTAACTATGGCTACACCTTC,CASSNRGQGNYGYTF,TRBV19,TRBD1,once,TRBJ1-2
TGTGCCAGCTCACCCCTTGACAGGGGGCGCGGCAATCAGCCCCAGCATTTT,CASSPLDRGRGNQPQHF,TRBV18,TRBD1,NA,TRBJ1-5
TGTGCCAGCAGTTACTCGATCACGGGGGGCTACGAGCAGTACTTC,CASSYSITGGYEQYF,TRBV6-5,TRBD2,NA,TRBJ2-7
TGTGCCAGTAGTATAGAGCGGAGTGCCTATGGCTACACCTTC,CASSIERSAYGYTF,TRBV19,NA,NA,TRBJ1-2
TGTGCCAGCAGTACGAACCCGGTGGGACTACGTCCGCAGTACTTC,CASSTNPVGLRPQYF,TRBV6-2/TRBV6-3,TRBD2,NA,TRBJ2-7
TGTGCCAGCAGCGTGTGGGGCGTTTACGAGCAGTACTTC,CASSVWGVYEQYF,TRBV11-2,NA,NA,TRBJ2-7
TGTGCTAGTGGTTTGACATCTGGCACTGAAGCTTTCTTT,CASGLTSGTEAFF,TRBV12-5,NA,NA,TRBJ1-1
TGTGCTAGCAGCCCCGCGGCGGGGGTTGGGGGTTCCTACGAGCAGTACTTC,CASSPAAGVGGSYEQYF,TRBV7-7,TRBD2,NA,TRBJ2-7
TGCGCCAGCAGTGGGCCGGCAGGGGGTAGCAATCAGCCCCAGCATTTT,CASSGPAGGSNQPQHF,TRBV10-2,TRBD1,NA,TRBJ1-5
TGTGCCAGCTCACCCGACAGGGGAGGCACCGGGGAGCTGTTTTTT,CASSPDRGGTGELFF,TRBV18,TRBD1,NA,TRBJ2-2
TGTGCCAGTAGTACCATCGCGGGCACTGAAGCTTTCTTT,CASSTIAGTEAFF,TRBV19,NA,NA,TRBJ1-1
TGTGCCTGGAGTGTACAAGCGTCCAGGGGGAACACTGAAGCTTTCTTT,CAWSVQASRGNTEAFF,TRBV30,NA,NA,TRBJ1-1
TGTGCCAGCAGTCCGACCACCCAAGGAGGTCAAGAGACCCAGTACTTC,CASSPTTQGGQETQYF,TRBV28,NA,NA,TRBJ2-5
TGTGCCAGTAGCCCTCAGGGAACTGGAAACACCATATATTTT,CASSPQGTGNTIYF,TRBV19,NA,NA,TRBJ1-3
TGTGCCACCAGCCAGTCGGGACAGGGGTCCTACGAGCAGTACTTC,CATSQSGQGSYEQYF,TRBV24-1,TRBD1,NA,TRBJ2-7
TGTGCCAGCAGCCCAGGGGTCCCCCTCGAGCAGTACTTC,CASSPGVPLEQYF,TRBV7-2,NA,NA,TRBJ2-7
TGTGCCATCAGGCAGGGGAACACTGAAGCTTTCTTT,CAIRQGNTEAFF,TRBV10-3,NA,NA,TRBJ1-1
TGTGCCAGCAGCCACAGGGGGCCCGTCTCTGGGGCCAACGTCCTGACTTTC,CASSHRGPVSGANVLTF,TRBV14,TRBD1,NA,TRBJ2-6
TGTGCCAGCAGCCTCAGAGGGTCTAGCGGGGCCGACAATGAGCAGTTCTTC,CASSLRGSSGADNEQFF,TRBV7-2,TRBD2,NA,TRBJ2-1
TGTGCCTGGAGGTTGATCAGGACAGCAGATTATGGCTACACCTTC,CAWRLIRTADYGYTF,TRBV30,NA,NA,TRBJ1-2
TGCGCCAGCAGCTTGAGCCTTTCCCACGTTTGGAGCTCTGGAAACACCATATATTTT,CASSLSLSHVWSSGNTIYF,TRBV5-1,NA,NA,TRBJ1-3
TGTGCCAGCAGTTCCCCGACAGGGGAAGGGTACGAGCAGTACTTC,CASSSPTGEGYEQYF,TRBV6-5,TRBD1,NA,TRBJ2-7
TGTGCCAGCAGCGTAGAAGCGATTCAGGGGCCCCAGCATTTT,CASSVEAIQGPQHF,TRBV9,NA,NA,TRBJ1-5
TGTTCCGGGGGGGCAGGGAATAGGGGAAGCAATCAGCCCCAGCATTTT,CSGGAGNRGSNQPQHF,TRBV28,NA,NA,TRBJ1-5
TGCGCCAGCAGCCATGTCCGGAAAGGGGACTATGGCTACACCTTC,CASSHVRKGDYGYTF,TRBV4-3,NA,few,TRBJ1-2
TGTGCCAGCAGAAAAAGACAGGTCCACAATTCACCCCTCCACTTT,CASRKRQVHNSPLHF,TRBV6-5,NA,NA,TRBJ1-6